This T cell receptor beta chain comes out of a study of T-cell reconstitution after alpha-beta-depleted transplantation in children. Regarding the study as a whole: One year after transplant, T-cell counts and diversity came mostly from newly produced T cells. Surviving recipient T cells and thymic progenitors underlay high day-60 TCRbeta diversity in some patients. Alpha-beta T cells about two months after transplant reportedly derived from several hundred expanded graft clones.

CDR1 is LGHDT and CDR2 is YNNKEL in the germline V gene (reference sequence). The CDR3 is 16 residues long. V was cut by 0 bases and J by 6 bases, with 12 bases left in between. Unique molecular identifiers were used in preparing the TCRbeta library. TCRdb re-analysed the PCR reads in MiXCR, keeping a single row per CDR3 protein. The repertoire has a few hundred thousand distinct CDR3 sequences, roughly 11% of them found once; the top ten carry approximately 30%. This clonotype was seen repeatedly, ten times or more. Its antigen is as yet unknown. The V gene is TRBV3-1, the J gene TRBJ1-6; D ambiguous. This sequence was found in a child under two years old with acute myeloid leukemia, due to receive a stem cell transplant. The sample here was PBMCs, taken before TCRalphabeta/CD19-depleted stem cell transplant. The CDR3 nucleotides read TGTGCCAGCAGCCAAGATCGGGCAGCTCCTAATTCACCCCTCCACTTT. Encoded protein: CASSQDRAAPNSPLHF.